A single sample gave rise to the 19 T cell receptor beta chains below, sequenced in a study of T cells after yellow fever vaccination. TCRdb reanalysed the 5' RACE reads using MiXCR and keeps one entry per CDR3 protein. The table has some 110,000 distinct CDR3 sequences, around 8% seen once; the top ten hold about 25%. The material sequenced was CD8+ T cells sorted from PBMCs, taken 45 days after the yellow fever booster vaccination. These receptors were taken from a man aged 25 to 40 who received the YFV17D yellow fever vaccine.

This clonotype came up many times. The chain has TRBV20-1 and TRBJ2-7; D might be TRBD2 (6 bases). V shed 5 bases and J shed 3 bases, with 14 bases lying between them. The CDR3 has 13 residues. Per germline, CDR1 DFQATT and CDR2 SNEGSKA (reference sequence). The CDR3 sequence is CSADAGRHYEQYF. The CDR3 nucleotides read TGCAGTGCTGACGCGGGACGCCACTACGAGCAGTACTTC.

Ten or more counts support this clonotype. The chain combines TRBV2 with TRBJ2-2, with 8 bases fitting TRBD1. J lost 6 bases, V lost 5 bases, and 11 bases had no gene match. CDR1 is SNHLY, CDR2 FYNNEI, per germline. The CDR3 covers 16 residues. The CDR3 sequence: CASSYNPDRAAGELFF. As DNA, the CDR3 is TGTGCCAGCAGTTATAATCCGGACAGGGCTGCCGGGGAGCTGTTTTTT. The entire variable domain, with the rest obtained from reference TRBV2 and TRBJ2-2, is as follows: EPEVTQTPSHQVTQMGQEVILRCVPISNHLYFYWYRQILGQKVEFLVSFYNNEISEKSEIFDDQFSVERPDGSNFTLKIRSTKLEDSAMYFCASSYNPDRAAGELFFGEGSRLTVL.

This clonotype was detected a few times. This chain links TRBV23-1 with TRBJ2-7; possible D gene TRBD1, 5 bases. Being an ORF, TRBV23-1 has a function that is uncertain. This CDR3 comprises 12 residues. Trimming stripped 11 bases from V and 3 bases from J, with 14 bases between. The CDR3 loop is CASVNRGYEQYF. The CDR3, as DNA: TGCGCCTCGGTAAATAGGGGCTACGAGCAGTACTTC.

Ten or more counts support this clonotype. This chain links TRBV25-1 with TRBJ1-1; D uncertain. The germline V gene has CDR1 MGHDK and CDR2 SYGVNS. Trimming stripped 0 bases from V and 2 bases from J, with 7 bases between. The CDR3 loop spans 14 amino acids. The CDR3 loop reads CASSEYYSNTEAFF. CDR3 DNA sequence: TGTGCCAGCAGTGAATATTACAGCAACACTGAAGCTTTCTTT.

This clonotype was counted ten times or more. The rearrangement links TRBV29-1 to TRBJ2-3; 8 bases are shared with TRBD2. Germline lookup yields CDR1 SQVTM and CDR2 ANQGSEA. V trimming: 4 bases; J trimming: 5 bases; junction bases outside the gene matches: 11. The CDR3 has 15 amino acids. The CDR3 bases are TGCAGCGTTGTAGGCGGGCTGCTAGCGGGAGATACGCAGTATTTT. Residues: CSVVGGLLAGDTQYF.

This clonotype was counted between two and nine times. This chain links TRBV6-5 with TRBJ2-7; 8 positions agree with TRBD2. CDR3 length equals 14 residues. Germline CDR1 is MNHEY and CDR2 is SVGAGI. Trimming removed 2 bases from V and 1 base from J; junction bases left unmatched: 1. CDR3 bases: TGTGCCAGCAGTTACGTAGCGGGGTCCTACGAGCAGTACTTC. This encodes CASSYVAGSYEQYF.

This clonotype was recorded many times. The chain has TRBV6-4 and TRBJ2-1, with a weak D call TRBD2 (6 bases). The germline V gene encodes CDR1 MRHNA and CDR2 SNTAGT. V was pared by 2 bases and J by 5 bases, with 10 bases between. This CDR3 is built from 14 residues. In DNA form, the CDR3 reads TGTGCCAGCAGTGACGGCGGGGCCGACAATGAGCAGTTCTTC. It specifies CASSDGGADNEQFF.

This clonotype was counted many times. This chain uses TRBV20-1 with TRBJ2-1, with a tentative D call TRBD2 (5 bases). Germline loops: CDR1 DFQATT, CDR2 SNEGSKA (reference sequence). The V end lost 5 bases, the J end lost 5 bases, and 13 bases lay between the germline ends. The CDR3 has 13 amino acids. CDR3 loop: CSAERGLNNEQFF. CDR3 sequence (DNA): TGCAGTGCTGAGAGAGGGCTGAACAATGAGCAGTTCTTC.

This clonotype has only a few counts. V gene TRBV18 combines with J gene TRBJ2-7, with D uncertain. This CDR3 has 13 amino acids. The ends were cut back, 6 bases at V and 3 bases at J, with 12 bases in the middle. Germline V gene data show CDR1 as KGHSH and CDR2 as LQKENI. The CDR3, as DNA: TGTGCCAGCTCGCTACCGACAAGCTACGAGCAGTACTTC. This translates into CASSLPTSYEQYF. The variable domain in full, with the rest retrieved from reference TRBV18 and TRBJ2-7, is NAGVMQNPRHLVRRRGQEARLRCSPMKGHSHVYWYRQLPEEGLKFMVYLQKENIIDESGMPKERFSAEFPKEGPSILRIQQVVRGDSAAYFCASSLPTSYEQYFGPGTRLTVT.

This clonotype has just a few counts. V is TRBV20-1 and J is TRBJ2-1; D is unclear. Germline values: CDR1 DFQATT, CDR2 SNEGSKA (reference sequence). The CDR3 contains 14 residues. Trimming cost V 4 bases and J 3 bases, with 13 bases left between them. CDR3 DNA: TGCAGTGCTAAAGACCCCAGTGGCTACAATGAGCAGTTCTTC. Its translation: CSAKDPSGYNEQFF.

This clonotype was detected ten times or more. The V and J genes are TRBV25-1 and TRBJ2-1, with unresolved D. Trimming pared 1 base from V and 0 bases from J, leaving 13 bases between. CDR1 MGHDK and CDR2 SYGVNS come from the germline V gene. This CDR3 spans 17 amino acids. The CDR3 region is CASSEWYQSSSYNEQFF. DNA of the CDR3: TGTGCCAGCAGTGAATGGTACCAGTCGAGCTCCTACAATGAGCAGTTCTTC.

This clonotype was seen ten or more times. The rearrangement links TRBV11-2 to TRBJ1-2; the D gene is possibly TRBD1 (5 bases). The CDR3 length is 16 residues. Trimming took off 0 bases at V and 4 bases at J, with 15 bases between the two ends. The germline gives CDR1 SGHAT, CDR2 FQNNGV. This CDR3 reads CASSLDGVGQIYGYTF. The CDR3, as DNA: TGTGCCAGCAGCTTAGATGGGGTGGGGCAGATCTATGGCTACACCTTC.

This clonotype was observed at least ten times. CDR3 residues: CASSLDFWQGNNEQFF. The CDR3, as DNA: TGTGCCAGCAGCTTAGATTTCTGGCAGGGGAACAATGAGCAGTTCTTC. The V gene is TRBV11-2, the J gene TRBJ2-1; the D gene is possibly TRBD1 (6 bases). The V gene's germline CDR1 is SGHAT and CDR2 FQNNGV. The germline V and J ends were trimmed by 0 bases and 5 bases, with 14 bases remaining between them. The CDR3 spans 16 residues.

The sample holds many counts of this clonotype. The chain carries TRBV27 and TRBJ2-1; 10 bases align to TRBD2. The length of the CDR3 is 13 residues. Germline V lookup: CDR1 MNHEY, CDR2 SMNVEV (reference sequence). V trimming: 7 bases; J trimming: 6 bases; junction bases outside the gene matches: 3. Here the CDR3 DNA reads TGTGCCAGCACCTGGACTAGCGGCAATGAGCAGTTCTTC. Translated: CASTWTSGNEQFF.

This clonotype came up many times. The V gene is TRBV29-1, the J gene TRBJ2-7; D is possibly TRBD1 or TRBD2 (6 bases each). Germline loops: CDR1 SQVTM, CDR2 ANQGSEA. V was clipped by 6 bases and J by 4 bases, with 19 bases between them. This CDR3 is built from 14 residues. DNA of the CDR3: TGCAGCGTGCTCCTGGGGGGCAGTATTTACGAGCAGTACTTC. This codes for CSVLLGGSIYEQYF.

J is TRBJ2-2 and V is TRBV20-1, with 9 positions matching TRBD1. V lost 4 bases and J lost 4; bases outside the gene matches: 4. CDR1 is DFQATT, CDR2 SNEGSKA, per germline (reference sequence). The CDR3 loop spans 14 amino acids. The CDR3 reads CSAISTGGTGELFF. Written as DNA, the CDR3 is TGCAGTGCTATCTCGACAGGGGGCACCGGGGAGCTGTTTTTT.

The V call is TRBV11-2, the J call TRBJ2-7; D may be TRBD2 (6 bases). CDR1 and CDR2 from the germline V gene are SGHAT and FQNNGV. Trimming took off 7 bases at V and 4 bases at J, with 17 bases between the two ends. The CDR3 consists of 14 residues. The CDR3 region has the DNA TGTGCCAGCACCCCCGGGACTTCCTCTTACGAGCAGTACTTC. Encoded protein: CASTPGTSSYEQYF.

In its sample, this clonotype was seen many times. The V gene is TRBV9, the J gene TRBJ2-3; no firm D call. Germline V gives CDR1 SGDLS, CDR2 YYNGEE. The CDR3 sequence is 16 residues long. V lost 0 bases and J lost 4, with 15 bases in between. CDR3 nucleotide sequence: TGTGCCAGCAGCGTAGAGGGTGGGCCCGGTTCAGATACGCAGTATTTT. Translated, it gives CASSVEGGPGSDTQYF.

This clonotype was seen repeatedly, ten times or more. This sequence joins TRBV6-2 or TRBV6-3 and TRBJ1-2; D call uncertain. The ends were cut back, 2 bases at V and 3 bases at J, with 16 bases in the middle. In germline, CDR1 is MNHEY, CDR2 SVGEGT. This CDR3 comprises 16 residues. The CDR3 spells CASSYSGHTGDYGYTF. Written as DNA, the CDR3 is TGTGCCAGCAGTTACAGCGGTCACACGGGTGACTATGGCTACACCTTC.